The 30 T cell receptor beta chains listed next were all sequenced from one sample in a study of graft-versus-host responses after intestinal transplantation. The data were produced by immunoSEQ multiplex PCR, yet TCRdb's version contains in-frame clones alone and is incomplete. This sample has some 130,000 clones, with 85% to 95% found just once. These receptors lack a known antigen. Specimen: unstimulated CD4+ T cells sorted from spleen or lymph node cells, collected before intestinal transplant. Receptors originate from a human donor who received an intestinal transplant.

V gene TRBV20-1 combines with J gene TRBJ1-3; D ambiguous. This CDR3 region has 11 residues. V was shortened by 3 bases and J by 4 bases, with 4 bases between the two germline ends. From germline, CDR1 is DFQATT and CDR2 SNEGSKA (reference sequence). CDR3 coding DNA: TGCAGTGCTAGTTTCGGAAACACCATATATTTT. Amino acids: CSASFGNTIYF.

The chain is built from TRBV5-6 and TRBJ2-7, with D perhaps being TRBD1 or TRBD2 (5 bases each). Germline CDR1 and CDR2: SGHDT and YYEEEE. The CDR3 is 15 residues long. Between the trimmed V and J ends, which lost 0 bases and 6 bases, there was a span of 16 bases. CDR3 amino acids: CASSLGGALSGEQYF. CDR3 DNA sequence: TGTGCCAGCAGCTTGGGAGGGGCCTTAAGCGGCGAGCAGTACTTC.

This chain connects TRBV18 to TRBJ2-3; D might be TRBD2 (5 bases). This CDR3 contains 14 residues. CDR1 is KGHSH, CDR2 LQKENI, per germline. The V gene lost 6 bases and the J gene lost 0 bases, with 10 bases spanning the gap. The chain's CDR3 is CASSRGASTDTQYF. Written as DNA, the CDR3 is TGTGCCAGCTCTCGGGGAGCTAGCACAGATACGCAGTATTTT.

V is TRBV19 and J is TRBJ2-6; D unclear. The CDR3 extends over 13 amino acids. V was clipped by 4 bases and J by 0 bases, with 1 base between them. Germline CDR1 is LNHDA and CDR2 is SQIVND (reference sequence). The CDR3 coding sequence is TGTGCCAGTAGTAGCTCTGGGGCCAACGTCCTGACTTTC. This codes for CASSSSGANVLTF.

CDR3 region: CASSRGTGGISNTEAFF. In DNA form, the CDR3 reads TGTGCCAGCTCACGAGGGACAGGAGGCATCTCGAACACTGAAGCTTTCTTT. The gene calls are TRBV18 and TRBJ1-1; 8 bases match TRBD1. Trimming at V came to 4 bases and at J to 1 base, leaving 11 bases not matched to a gene. Germline CDR1 is KGHSH and CDR2 is LQKENI. CDR3 length: 17 amino acids.

The rearrangement links TRBV30 to TRBJ1-5; D remains ambiguous. V was trimmed by 0 bases and J by 0 bases, leaving 9 bases between them. Germline V gives CDR1 GTSNPN, CDR2 SVGIG (reference sequence). The CDR3 contains 15 residues. CDR3 nucleotide sequence: TGTGCCTGGAGTGTACGGGGATATAGCAATCAGCCCCAGCATTTT. Its protein is CAWSVRGYSNQPQHF. The complete variable domain, with remaining parts taken from reference TRBV30 and TRBJ1-5, reads SQTIHQWPATLVQPVGSPLSLECTVEGTSNPNLYWYRQAAGRGLQLLFYSVGIGQISSEVPQNLSASRPQDRQFILSSKKLLLSDSGFYLCAWSVRGYSNQPQHFGDGTRLSIL.

The CDR3: CAWSEMGVGETQYF. CDR3 nucleotide sequence: TGTGCCTGGAGCGAAATGGGGGTGGGAGAGACCCAGTACTTC. V usage is TRBV30 and J usage is TRBJ2-5; possibly TRBD1 or TRBD2 for D (5 bases each). V was shortened by 3 bases and J by 4 bases, with 15 bases between the two germline ends. Germline assignment: CDR1 GTSNPN and CDR2 SVGIG (reference sequence). This CDR3 region has 14 residues.

The genes are TRBV12-5 and TRBJ2-7, with TRBD1 matching 10 bases. After removal of 6 bases from V and 1 base from J, the junction contained 3 bases not matched to a gene. This CDR3 is built from 14 residues. CDR1 and CDR2 (germline): LGHNT, FRNRAP. Written as DNA, the CDR3 is TGTGCTAGTGGCGGGGGACAGGGGTCCTACGAGCAGTACTTC. Its translation: CASGGGQGSYEQYF. Filled out from reference TRBV12-5 and TRBJ2-7, the complete variable domain reads DARVTQTPRHKVTEMGQEVTMRCQPILGHNTVFWYRQTMMQGLELLAYFRNRAPLDDSGMPKDRFSAEMPDATLATLKIQPSEPRDSAVYFCASGGGQGSYEQYFGPGTRLTVT.

The rearrangement links TRBV9 to TRBJ2-2; 10 bases are a match to TRBD2. The CDR3 loop spans 15 amino acids. The V and J ends lost 4 bases and 1 base, in that order; junction bases with no gene match: 1. Germline lookup yields CDR1 SGDLS and CDR2 YYNGEE. The CDR3 region is CASSLAGVNTGELFF. For the CDR3, the DNA is TGTGCCAGCAGCCTAGCGGGGGTGAACACCGGGGAGCTGTTTTTT.

The chain has TRBV6-6 and TRBJ1-4; D is possibly TRBD1 (5 bases). With 8 bases removed from V and 8 bases from J, the gap between germline ends came to 15 bases. The CDR3 spans 13 residues. Per the germline V gene, CDR1 is MNHNY and CDR2 is SVGAGI (reference sequence). The CDR3 nucleotides read TGTGCCAGCGAGGGACGGTTGGGGGAAAAACTGTTTTTT. The encoded protein is CASEGRLGEKLFF.

This chain links TRBV19 with TRBJ2-6; D gene uncertain. The CDR3 covers 16 residues. CDR1 and CDR2 from the germline V gene are LNHDA and SQIVND (reference sequence). The V and J ends lost 9 bases and 4 bases respectively, with 19 bases between them. The CDR3 nucleotides are TGTGCCAGCCACGTCCCCACCGCCTCAGGGGCCAACGTCCTGACTTTC. Translation gives CASHVPTASGANVLTF.

CDR3 amino acids: CASSEVEGEQFF. CDR3 sequence (DNA): TGTGCCAGCAGTGAAGTTGAGGGTGAGCAGTTCTTC. The chain employs TRBV2 and TRBJ2-1; tentative D call: TRBD2 (5 bases). CDR1 and CDR2 from the germline V gene are SNHLY and FYNNEI. The CDR3 sequence is 12 residues long. The ends were cut back, 1 base at V and 9 bases at J, with 7 bases in the middle.

The chain recombines TRBV18 with TRBJ1-2; the D is unclear. The CDR3 extends over 13 amino acids. V shed 3 bases and J shed 1 base, with 6 bases lying between them. Germline-derived CDR1 and CDR2 are KGHSH and LQKENI. The CDR3 DNA follows: TGTGCCAGCTCACCGGAGCTTAACTATGGCTACACCTTC. Translated, it gives CASSPELNYGYTF.

This chain links TRBV5-6 with TRBJ1-1; D is unclear. V lost 3 bases and J lost 2, with 8 bases in between. CDR1 SGHDT and CDR2 YYEEEE come from the germline V gene. CDR3 length: 13 residues. The CDR3 sequence is CASSSLSNTEAFF. The CDR3, as DNA: TGTGCCAGCAGCTCCCTTTCTAACACTGAAGCTTTCTTT.

The chain links TRBV2 to TRBJ2-2; the D gene is possibly TRBD2 (7 bases). The CDR3 runs 16 residues. Germline V gene lookup returns CDR1 SNHLY and CDR2 FYNNEI. Deletions cut 8 bases from V and 1 base from J, with 17 bases between. CDR3 coding DNA: TGTGCCAGCCGGGTTCGGGGGGCTCGGAACACCGGGGAGCTGTTTTTT. It yields the protein CASRVRGARNTGELFF.

The chain is built from TRBV2 and TRBJ2-1; either TRBD1 or TRBD2 may fit D (6 bases each). This CDR3 contains 14 residues. Germline-derived CDR1 and CDR2 are SNHLY and FYNNEI. V was trimmed by 7 bases and J by 9 bases, leaving 19 bases between them. The CDR3 sequence is CASNRLEEGGEQFF. The CDR3 coding sequence is TGTGCCAGCAATAGACTAGAGGAGGGGGGTGAGCAGTTCTTC.

The chain's CDR3 is CASSSTGGTNEKLFF. The CDR3 region has the DNA TGTGCCAGCAGCTCCACAGGGGGAACTAATGAAAAACTGTTTTTT. The chain is built from TRBV5-6 and TRBJ1-4; the match to TRBD1 covers 8 bases. The J segment lost 1 base and the V segment lost 3 bases, leaving 2 bases of the junction unmatched. CDR3 length equals 15 residues. CDR1 and CDR2 (germline): SGHDT, YYEEEE.

The V call is TRBV15, the J call TRBJ2-7; 8 bases are shared with TRBD2. Germline loops: CDR1 LNHNV, CDR2 YYDKDF (reference sequence). CDR3 length equals 17 residues. J gave up 0 bases and V 0 bases, and 7 bases lay outside the gene matches. The CDR3 nucleotides are TGTGCCACCAGCAGAGATACGGCGGGGGGAATCTCCTACGAGCAGTACTTC. Translated, it gives CATSRDTAGGISYEQYF.

The gene calls are TRBV10-1 and TRBJ2-5; 7 bases match TRBD1. Germline CDR1 WNHNN, CDR2 SYGVQD (reference sequence). With 2 bases clipped from V and 2 bases from J, the junction kept 5 bases outside the gene matches. The CDR3 is 15 residues long. The CDR3 here is CASSEGQAAQETQYF. The CDR3 nucleotides are TGCGCCAGCAGTGAGGGACAGGCGGCTCAAGAGACCCAGTACTTC.

The genes are TRBV6-6 and TRBJ1-5; D is unclear. The V gene lost 6 bases and the J gene lost 3 bases, with 9 bases spanning the gap. The CDR3 has 13 residues. CDR1 is MNHNY, CDR2 SVGAGI, per germline (reference sequence). The CDR3 loop reads CASSLGYNQPQHF. In DNA, the CDR3 is TGTGCCAGCAGCCTTGGTTACAATCAGCCCCAGCATTTT.

This clone appeared a single time. This chain links TRBV2 with TRBJ1-6; D is uncertain. Trimming removed 3 bases at V and 10 bases at J, with 10 bases between. Germline V gene lookup returns CDR1 SNHLY and CDR2 FYNNEI. This CDR3 has 13 residues. The CDR3 protein is CASSDEGNSPLHF. In nucleotides, the CDR3 is TGTGCCAGCAGTGACGAAGGTAACTCACCCCTCCACTTT.

Of note for this clone: The identical CDR3 is also encoded by other nucleotide sequences in the sample. J is TRBJ2-7 and V is TRBV6-1; D is undetermined. The CDR3 sequence is 11 residues long. CDR1 and CDR2 from the germline V gene are MNHNS and SASEGT. V lost 3 bases to trimming and J lost 3 bases, with 3 bases between them. The CDR3 region is CASSDRYEQYF. For the CDR3, the DNA is TGTGCCAGCAGTGACCGCTACGAGCAGTACTTC.

This chain connects TRBV30 to TRBJ1-6; TRBD1 might be the D (6 bases). V was clipped by 4 bases and J by 10 bases, with 11 bases between them. The CDR3 is 12 residues long. The V gene's germline CDR1 is GTSNPN and CDR2 SVGIG (reference sequence). As DNA, the CDR3 is TGTGCCTGGAACAGGGAAAGGTCACCCCTCCACTTT. Protein product: CAWNRERSPLHF.

The chain is built from TRBV5-4 and TRBJ2-1; tentative D call: TRBD2 (6 bases). Germline V gene sequence: CDR1 SGHNT, CDR2 YYREEE (reference sequence). With 2 bases removed from V and 4 bases from J, the gap between germline ends came to 16 bases. The CDR3 has 16 residues. For the CDR3, the DNA is TGTGCCAGCAGCTTTGGTACCAGCGGGTCATACAATGAGCAGTTCTTC. It translates to CASSFGTSGSYNEQFF.

V is TRBV5-1 and J is TRBJ1-4; D may be TRBD1 (5 bases). In germline, CDR1 is SGHRS, CDR2 YFSETQ. Between the trimmed V and J ends, which lost 2 bases and 4 bases, there was a span of 12 bases. CDR3 size: 15 residues. DNA of the CDR3: TGCGCCAGCAGCTTAAGTGGGACTAATAATGAAAAACTGTTTTTT. As protein: CASSLSGTNNEKLFF.

This clone occurred a few times. The chain combines TRBV18 with TRBJ2-1, with D hard to call. This CDR3 is built from 15 residues. Germline CDR1 KGHSH, CDR2 LQKENI. V gave up 4 bases and J gave up 9 bases, with 19 bases separating them. This chain's CDR3 is CASSQTSKERSEQFF. CDR3 DNA sequence: TGTGCCAGCTCACAAACCTCAAAAGAGAGAAGTGAGCAGTTCTTC.

The chain couples TRBV27 to TRBJ1-1; D is uncertain. Between the trimmed V and J ends, which lost 9 bases and 11 bases, there was a span of 16 bases. The CDR3 covers 11 residues. Germline V gene lookup returns CDR1 MNHEY and CDR2 SMNVEV (reference sequence). Written as DNA, the CDR3 is TGTGCCAGGGCTTCCAAAACGGACGCTTTCTTT. Translated: CARASKTDAFF.

The gene calls are TRBV2 and TRBJ1-6; a weak D match, TRBD1 (6 bases). V was cut by 5 bases and J by 5 bases, with 10 bases left in between. Germline V lookup: CDR1 SNHLY, CDR2 FYNNEI. The CDR3 consists of 14 residues. CDR3 region: CASSSGGHNSPLHF. In nucleotides, the CDR3 is TGTGCCAGCAGTTCCGGGGGCCATAATTCACCCCTCCACTTT.

This clone was counted once. The chain has TRBV7-9 and TRBJ2-5, with D maybe TRBD2 (5 bases). The CDR3 has 16 amino acids. V lost 1 base to trimming and J lost 1 base, with 13 bases between them. In germline, CDR1 is SEHNR, CDR2 FQNEAQ (reference sequence). The CDR3 DNA reads as TGTGCCAGCAGCTTAGTCCCCTCGGGAACCCAAGAGACCCAGTACTTC. Its protein product is CASSLVPSGTQETQYF.

The chain combines TRBV9 with TRBJ1-6; D unclear. Germline V gives CDR1 SGDLS, CDR2 YYNGEE. The CDR3 runs 13 residues. The V gene lost 0 bases and the J gene lost 8 bases, with 6 bases spanning the gap. CDR3 in DNA: TGTGCCAGCAGCGTAGGTAGGGATTCACCCCTCCACTTT. It codes for CASSVGRDSPLHF.